The present entry profiles one T cell receptor beta chain with its context. Its specificity is unknown. This sample is part of a study of cytomegalovirus exposure and HLA in healthy donors. The PCR contained 60 Vbeta and 13 Jbeta primers. Measured with immunoSEQ multiplex PCR; TCRdb has only the in-frame clones, and not every one. The sample shows fewer than 95,000 clones, roughly 85% of them seen only once. Losses at the gene ends were 2 bases for V and 2 bases for J; bases not matched to a gene: 4. The CDR3 length is 18 residues. Notes on the study in general: Later work associated roughly 17,000 TCR beta sequences with HLA alleles at 0.05 false discovery rate.

The chain carries TRBV23-1 and TRBJ2-6; 12 positions agree with TRBD1. TRBV23-1 is marked as an open reading frame, function uncertain. This receptor was identified in a man aged 35-49 years in good health and CMV-seropositive. Source material: PBMCs. The DNA for the CDR3 is TGCGCCAGCAGTCAACGGGACAGGGGGCGGACTGGGGCCAACGTCCTGACTTTC. Translated, it gives CASSQRDRGRTGANVLTF.